In this sample, the clone carrying this T cell receptor beta chain turned up a few times. A junction end diverges from the germline sequence, so it may reflect a read error. This specimen comes from a study of blood T cells in healthy people across ages. It was with a sample-barcoded 5' primer and a J-beta primer mix that a second PCR of about 6 to 12 cycles was run. A single record per CDR3 protein comes from TCRdb applying MiXCR to the 5' RACE reads. The data hold 450,000 to 700,000 distinct CDR3 sequences, with roughly 28% observed a single time. The CDR3 loop spans 14 amino acids. In germline, CDR1 is SQVTM, CDR2 ANQGSEA.

V and J are TRBV29-1 and TRBJ2-5, with 8 bases identical to TRBD2. The material sequenced was blood. The sequence was obtained from a woman in her seventies in good health. CDR3 coding DNA: TGCAGCGTTGGGGTTAGCGGGGTCCAAGAGACCCATTACTTC. Amino acid sequence: CSVGVSGVQETHYF.